A single sample gave rise to the 31 T cell receptor beta chains below, sequenced in a study of cytomegalovirus exposure and HLA in healthy donors. Use of 60 Vbeta and 13 Jbeta primers characterized the PCR. Profiling relied on immunoSEQ multiplex PCR, and the TCRdb table lists in-frame clones only, not all of them. The top ten hold 3.1% of the sample, which has 150,000 to 200,000 clones, more than 60% seen once. The sequenced sample was PBMCs. These receptors all come from a female donor in good health and CMV-seronegative.

J is TRBJ1-1 and V is TRBV10-3, with TRBD1 identical over 7 bases. The CDR3 is made up of 13 amino acids. V shed 10 bases and J 2 bases; nucleotides not matched to a gene: 7. Per germline, CDR1 ENHRY and CDR2 SYGVKD. CDR3 amino acids: CATGTAANTEAFF. In DNA form, the CDR3 reads TGTGCCACTGGGACAGCCGCCAACACTGAAGCTTTCTTT.

V is TRBV7-9 and J is TRBJ1-1, with D maybe TRBD1 (5 bases). The CDR3 spans 12 residues. Trimming removed 10 bases at V and 0 bases at J, with 9 bases between. Looked up from germline, CDR1 is SEHNR and CDR2 is FQNEAQ (reference sequence). The CDR3 is CATSDMNTEAFF. CDR3 DNA sequence: TGTGCCACCTCGGACATGAACACTGAAGCTTTCTTT. Full variable domain (outside the CDR3, taken from reference TRBV7-9 and TRBJ1-1): DTGVSQNPRHKITKRGQNVTFRCDPISEHNRLYWYRQTLGQGPEFLTYFQNEAQLEKSRLLSDRFSAERPKGSFSTLEIQRTEQGDSAMYLCATSDMNTEAFFGQGTRLTVV.

Details on this clone: One junction end disagrees with the germline gene, perhaps due to a read error. V is TRBV19 and J is TRBJ1-1, with D hard to call. Germline CDR1 and CDR2: LNHDA and SQIVND (reference sequence). CDR3 length: 13 amino acids. CDR3 DNA sequence: TGTGCCAGTAGTATGTGGAGCCGAACTGGAGCTTTCTTT. Translating gives CASSMWSRTGAFF.

The genes are TRBV28 and TRBJ2-2; D may be TRBD2 (6 bases). Trimming removed 7 bases at V and 0 bases at J, with 12 bases between. The CDR3 sequence is 15 residues long. Per germline, CDR1 MDHEN and CDR2 SYDVKM. CDR3 bases: TGTGCCAGCAATAGTCCGGGGGCGAACACCGGGGAGCTGTTTTTT. Amino acid sequence: CASNSPGANTGELFF.

Concerning this clone itself: The same CDR3 also results from other DNA sequences found in this sample. The CDR3, as DNA: TGCGCCAGCAGCGATTTACAGGGGGTAGGAGCTGAAGCTTTCTTT. It translates to CASSDLQGVGAEAFF. This chain joins TRBV5-1 and TRBJ1-1, with 8 bases fitting TRBD1. The germline CDR1 and CDR2 sequences are SGHRS and YFSETQ. J was trimmed by 6 bases and V by 4 bases; bases with no gene match: 11. The CDR3 has 15 residues.

The chain links TRBV6-5 to TRBJ2-7, with D possibly matching TRBD1 (6 bases). The length of the CDR3 is 11 residues. The V gene's germline CDR1 is MNHEY and CDR2 SVGAGI. The ends were cut back, 6 bases at V and 7 bases at J, with 10 bases in the middle. This CDR3 is CASSQGQEQYF. DNA of the CDR3: TGTGCCAGCAGCCAAGGACAGGAGCAGTACTTC.

The V call is TRBV30, the J call TRBJ1-2; 7 bases line up with TRBD1. Trimming cost V 0 bases and J 5 bases; bases outside gene matches: 12. The CDR3 extends over 16 amino acids. The germline V gene has CDR1 GTSNPN and CDR2 SVGIG (reference sequence). CDR3 loop: CAWSVPETGTRYGYTF. CDR3 nucleotide sequence: TGTGCCTGGAGTGTACCTGAGACAGGGACAAGATATGGCTACACCTTC.

The chain is built from TRBV2 and TRBJ1-2; the D is unclear. Germline assignment: CDR1 SNHLY and CDR2 FYNNEI. V was shortened by 3 bases and J by 5 bases, with 10 bases between the two germline ends. The CDR3 is made up of 13 amino acids. This CDR3 is CASSDERSYGYTF. As DNA, the CDR3 is TGTGCCAGCAGTGATGAACGGAGTTATGGCTACACCTTC.

The chain has TRBV7-9 and TRBJ1-1; tentative D call: TRBD1 (5 bases). The CDR3 has 14 amino acids. Deletions cut 2 bases from V and 5 bases from J, with 12 bases between. The germline V gene has CDR1 SEHNR and CDR2 FQNEAQ (reference sequence). The CDR3 nucleotides read TGTGCCAGCAGCTTAAATGGGGGAGGAACTGAAGCTTTCTTT. It encodes CASSLNGGGTEAFF.

The chain recombines TRBV7-2 with TRBJ2-5; TRBD2 matches at 9 bases. With 1 base clipped from V and 5 bases from J, the junction kept 8 bases outside the gene matches. Germline V gene data show CDR1 as SGHTA and CDR2 as FQGNSA. The CDR3 contains 16 residues. The CDR3 nucleotides read TGTGCCAGCAGCTTAGTCGGCGGGGGGGCCGGGGAGACCCAGTACTTC. It yields the protein CASSLVGGGAGETQYF.

This clone was seen only once. CDR3 protein: CASSLSTGGPSPLHF. The CDR3 DNA reads TGTGCCAGCAGCTTATCGACAGGGGGACCTTCACCCCTCCACTTT. The chain employs TRBV7-8 and TRBJ1-6; 9 bases align to TRBD1. With V trimmed by 2 bases and J by 9 bases, 5 bases remained unmatched. Germline V lookup: CDR1 SGHVS, CDR2 FQNEAQ. This CDR3 spans 15 amino acids.

This clone has just a few counts. This chain links TRBV11-3 with TRBJ2-1; 10 positions match TRBD2. Germline lookup yields CDR1 SGHNT and CDR2 YENEEA. This CDR3 region has 15 residues. Trimming took 5 bases from V and 4 from J; bases not matched to a gene: 5. The CDR3, as DNA: TGTGCCAGCAGCCCTGGACTAGCGGATTACAATGAGCAGTTCTTC. Amino acids: CASSPGLADYNEQFF.

The V and J genes are TRBV2 and TRBJ2-7, with 11 positions matching TRBD1. The CDR3 extends over 14 amino acids. CDR1 SNHLY and CDR2 FYNNEI come from the germline V gene. V shed 7 bases and J 5 bases; nucleotides not matched to a gene: 7. The CDR3 DNA sequence: TGTGCCAGCACTGACGGGACAGGGGGAAACGAGCAGTACTTC. Its protein is CASTDGTGGNEQYF.

The chain is built from TRBV7-2 and TRBJ2-7; tentatively, D is TRBD2 (5 bases). Germline V gene lookup returns CDR1 SGHTA and CDR2 FQGNSA. The CDR3 consists of 10 residues. CDR3 bases: TGTGCACTAGGTATGCACGAGCAGTACTTC. Protein: CALGMHEQYF. Complete variable domain (other parts from reference TRBV7-2 and TRBJ2-7): GAGVSQSPSNKVTEKGKDVELRCDPISGHTALYWYRQSLGQGLEFLIYFQGNSAPDKSGLPSDRFSAERTGGSVSTLTIQRTQQEDSAVYLCALGMHEQYFGPGTRLTVT.

The chain carries TRBV5-1 and TRBJ2-7; 9 bases agree with TRBD2. Trimming removed 0 bases from V and 8 bases from J; junction bases left unmatched: 12. Germline CDR1 and CDR2: SGHRS and YFSETQ. The CDR3 is 16 amino acids. Here the CDR3 reads CASSLAAGGPLNQQYF. The CDR3 region has the DNA TGCGCCAGCAGCTTGGCGGCGGGAGGGCCTCTAAACCAGCAGTACTTC.

The chain uses TRBV7-6 and TRBJ1-3; D may be TRBD1 (6 bases). CDR1 and CDR2 (germline): SGHVS, FNYEAQ. With 5 bases removed from V and 5 bases from J, the gap between germline ends came to 13 bases. This CDR3 has 14 residues. The CDR3 DNA follows: TGTGCCAGCAGCCCCCGGGACACTCGAAACACCATATATTTT. Its protein product is CASSPRDTRNTIYF.

The chain has TRBV5-6 and TRBJ2-3; possible D gene TRBD1, 6 bases. The germline V gene has CDR1 SGHDT and CDR2 YYEEEE. Deletions cut 0 bases from V and 0 bases from J, with 17 bases between. The CDR3 is 18 amino acids. The CDR3 is CASSLGRDNPPSTDTQYF. The CDR3 nucleotides are TGTGCCAGCAGCTTGGGTCGGGACAACCCCCCTAGCACAGATACGCAGTATTTT. Using reference TRBV5-6 and TRBJ2-3 for the parts outside the CDR3, the full variable domain is DAGVTQSPTHLIKTRGQQVTLRCSPKSGHDTVSWYQQALGQGPQFIFQYYEEEERQRGNFPDRFSGHQFPNYSSELNVNALLLGDSALYLCASSLGRDNPPSTDTQYFGPGTRLTVL.

The rearrangement links TRBV5-4 to TRBJ1-1; weak D call: TRBD1 (5 bases). The V gene's germline CDR1 is SGHNT and CDR2 YYREEE (reference sequence). CDR3 length equals 14 residues. Trimming took off 0 bases at V and 5 bases at J, with 11 bases between the two ends. In nucleotides, the CDR3 is TGTGCCAGCAGCTTGGAGTCAGGGTGGACTGAAGCTTTCTTT. Its translation: CASSLESGWTEAFF. The full variable domain, with the rest looked up from reference TRBV5-4 and TRBJ1-1, is ETGVTQSPTHLIKTRGQQVTLRCSSQSGHNTVSWYQQALGQGPQFIFQYYREEENGRGNFPPRFSGLQFPNYSSELNVNALELDDSALYLCASSLESGWTEAFFGQGTRLTVV.

The V gene is TRBV11-1, the J gene TRBJ2-7; 8 bases align to TRBD2. The CDR3 is 15 amino acids. Germline values: CDR1 SGHAT, CDR2 FQDESV (reference sequence). The V segment lost 1 base and the J segment 2 bases; nucleotides outside the gene matches: 4. The CDR3 nucleotides read TGTGCCAGCAGCTTAGATCGGGGGGGGACCTACGAGCAGTACTTC. This gives the protein CASSLDRGGTYEQYF. Complete variable domain (other parts from reference TRBV11-1 and TRBJ2-7): EAEVAQSPRYKITEKSQAVAFWCDPISGHATLYWYRQILGQGPELLVQFQDESVVDDSQLPKDRFSAERLKGVDSTLKIQPAELGDSAMYLCASSLDRGGTYEQYFGPGTRLTVT.

The chain carries TRBV7-3 and TRBJ1-1; D unresolved. The V and J ends lost 4 bases and 1 base respectively, with 7 bases between them. Germline-derived CDR1 and CDR2 are SGHTA and FQGTGA. The CDR3 loop spans 13 amino acids. The CDR3 loop is CASSSTQNTEAFF. The CDR3 DNA reads as TGTGCCAGCAGCTCGACACAGAACACTGAAGCTTTCTTT.

In its sample, this clone was seen a few times. The chain links TRBV4-1 to TRBJ1-5; no definite D call. V was pared by 1 base and J by 3 bases, with 10 bases between. The CDR3 has 15 residues. The germline CDR1 and CDR2 sequences are MGHRA and YSYEKL. The CDR3 DNA reads as TGCGCCAGCAGCCAAGGTAAACACCTCAATCAGCCCCAGCATTTT. This encodes CASSQGKHLNQPQHF.

This clone was counted once. The chain employs TRBV4-1 and TRBJ2-3; TRBD2 matches at 13 bases. Looked up from germline, CDR1 is MGHRA and CDR2 is YSYEKL. CDR3 length: 19 residues. V was pared by 0 bases and J by 5 bases, with 11 bases of the junction left unmatched. CDR3 loop: CASSQDSPGTSGTLDTQYF. In nucleotides, the CDR3 is TGCGCCAGCAGCCAAGATTCCCCCGGGACTAGCGGGACTTTAGATACGCAGTATTTT.

This clone came up once. J is TRBJ1-2 and V is TRBV5-1; D is possibly TRBD1 (5 bases). CDR1 and CDR2 (germline): SGHRS, YFSETQ. V gave up 4 bases and J gave up 4 bases, with 20 bases separating them. CDR3 length: 16 amino acids. CDR3 sequence (DNA): TGCGCCAGCAGCCCTCTAGATTCAGGGCAGACCTATGGCTACACCTTC. Translating gives CASSPLDSGQTYGYTF.

J is TRBJ1-3 and V is TRBV10-3; possibly TRBD1 for D (6 bases). The CDR3 spans 12 residues. Germline V gene lookup returns CDR1 ENHRY and CDR2 SYGVKD. Trimming stripped 11 bases from V and 3 bases from J, with 11 bases between. The CDR3 DNA sequence: TGTGCCGCCAGGGGAGTTGGAAACACCATATATTTT. Translating gives CAARGVGNTIYF.

In its sample, this clone is medium-sized. This chain connects TRBV28 to TRBJ2-5, with 9 bases aligning to TRBD1. The CDR3 runs 15 residues. V dropped 6 bases and J dropped 5; count of bases not matched to a gene: 10. Per germline, CDR1 MDHEN and CDR2 SYDVKM. In nucleotides, the CDR3 is TGTGCCAGCAGACCGGACAGGGGTCATTGGGAGACCCAGTACTTC. Its protein product is CASRPDRGHWETQYF.

The chain combines TRBV6-6 with TRBJ1-1; D is perhaps TRBD1 (6 bases). This CDR3 contains 13 residues. Germline V gene lookup returns CDR1 MNHNY and CDR2 SVGAGI (reference sequence). V lost 6 bases to trimming and J lost 1 base, with 9 bases between them. In nucleotides, the CDR3 is TGTGCCAGCAGCAGGGACAAGAACACTGAAGCTTTCTTT. Translation: CASSRDKNTEAFF.

The chain carries TRBV2 and TRBJ1-1; TRBD1 matches at 7 bases. The germline V gene encodes CDR1 SNHLY and CDR2 FYNNEI. V gave up 6 bases and J gave up 14 bases; unmatched junction bases: 18. The CDR3 sequence is 14 residues long. The CDR3 reads CASSPLRTHRGGFF. Written as DNA, the CDR3 is TGTGCCAGCAGCCCATTAAGAACCCACAGGGGCGGATTCTTT.

V usage is TRBV28 and J usage is TRBJ1-1; 10 nucleotides match TRBD1. The J segment lost 4 bases and the V segment lost 5 bases, leaving 13 bases of the junction unmatched. The CDR3 is made up of 17 amino acids. Germline-derived CDR1 and CDR2 are MDHEN and SYDVKM. CDR3 sequence reads: CASSPPPRTGGITEAFF. In nucleotides, the CDR3 is TGTGCCAGCAGTCCCCCCCCTCGGACAGGGGGAATCACTGAAGCTTTCTTT.

The V and J genes are TRBV6-6 and TRBJ2-7; TRBD1 matches 8 bases. V lost 5 bases to trimming and J lost 2 bases; unmatched junction nucleotides: 11. There are 16 residues in the CDR3. The germline gives CDR1 MNHNY, CDR2 SVGAGI (reference sequence). The CDR3 sequence is CASSVPTGAEAYEQYF. CDR3 coding DNA: TGTGCCAGCAGTGTCCCGACAGGGGCGGAGGCCTACGAGCAGTACTTC.

The sample holds a few counts of this clone. The J gene is TRBJ2-1, the V gene TRBV5-1, with 9 bases matching TRBD2. Trimming cost V 4 bases and J 7 bases; bases outside gene matches: 9. Germline V gene sequence: CDR1 SGHRS, CDR2 YFSETQ. The CDR3 covers 15 residues. The CDR3: CASSLFPGLANEQFF. The CDR3 nucleotides are TGCGCCAGCAGCCTATTCCCGGGACTAGCTAATGAGCAGTTCTTC.

The V gene is TRBV18, the J gene TRBJ1-2; TRBD1 might be the D (6 bases). CDR1 and CDR2 (germline): KGHSH, LQKENI. V gave up 6 bases and J gave up 0 bases, with 8 bases separating them. The CDR3 is 13 amino acids. The CDR3 bases are TGTGCCAGCTCGCGGACAGCTAACTATGGCTACACCTTC. Protein sequence: CASSRTANYGYTF.